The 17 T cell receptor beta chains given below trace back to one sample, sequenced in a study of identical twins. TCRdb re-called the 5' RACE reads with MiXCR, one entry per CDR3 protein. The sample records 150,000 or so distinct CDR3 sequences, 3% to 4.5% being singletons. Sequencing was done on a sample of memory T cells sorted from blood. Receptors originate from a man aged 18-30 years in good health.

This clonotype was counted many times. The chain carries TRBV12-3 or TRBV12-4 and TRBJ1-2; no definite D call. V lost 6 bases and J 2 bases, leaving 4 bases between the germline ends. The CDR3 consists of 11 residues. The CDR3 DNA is TGTGCCAGCAGGCGGAACTATGGCTACACCTTC. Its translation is CASRRNYGYTF.

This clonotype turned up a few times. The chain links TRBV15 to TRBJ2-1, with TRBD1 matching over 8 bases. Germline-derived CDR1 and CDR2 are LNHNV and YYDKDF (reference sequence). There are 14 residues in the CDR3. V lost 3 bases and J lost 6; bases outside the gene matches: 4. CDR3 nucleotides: TGTGCCACCAGCAGCGGGACAGGCCTCAATGAGCAGTTCTTC. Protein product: CATSSGTGLNEQFF.

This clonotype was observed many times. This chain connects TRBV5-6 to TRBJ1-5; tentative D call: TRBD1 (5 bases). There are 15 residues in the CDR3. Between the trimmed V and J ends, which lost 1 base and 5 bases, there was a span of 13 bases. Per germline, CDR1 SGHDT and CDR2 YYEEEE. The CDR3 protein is CASSLSRRADQPQHF. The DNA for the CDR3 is TGTGCCAGCAGCTTGTCCCGCAGGGCGGATCAGCCCCAGCATTTT. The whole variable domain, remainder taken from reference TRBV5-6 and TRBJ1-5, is DAGVTQSPTHLIKTRGQQVTLRCSPKSGHDTVSWYQQALGQGPQFIFQYYEEEERQRGNFPDRFSGHQFPNYSSELNVNALLLGDSALYLCASSLSRRADQPQHFGDGTRLSIL.

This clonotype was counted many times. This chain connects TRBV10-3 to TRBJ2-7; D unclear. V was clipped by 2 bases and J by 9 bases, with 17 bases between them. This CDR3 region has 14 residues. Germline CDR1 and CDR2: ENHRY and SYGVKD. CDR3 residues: CAISEAASGVGQYF. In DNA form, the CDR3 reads TGTGCCATCAGTGAGGCCGCTAGTGGTGTTGGGCAGTACTTC.

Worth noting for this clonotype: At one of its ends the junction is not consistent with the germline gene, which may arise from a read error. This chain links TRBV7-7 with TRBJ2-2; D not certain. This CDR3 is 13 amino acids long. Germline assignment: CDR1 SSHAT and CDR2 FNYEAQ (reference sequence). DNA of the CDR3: TGTGCCAGCAGCCAACAGAACAGCGGGGAGCTGTTTTTT. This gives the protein CASSQQNSGELFF.

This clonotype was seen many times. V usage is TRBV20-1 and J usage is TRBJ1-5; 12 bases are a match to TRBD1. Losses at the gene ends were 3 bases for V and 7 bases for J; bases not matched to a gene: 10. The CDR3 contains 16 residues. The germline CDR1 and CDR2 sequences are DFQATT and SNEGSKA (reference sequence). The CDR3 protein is CSARRGTGGRRQPQHF. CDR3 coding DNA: TGCAGTGCTAGGCGAGGGACAGGGGGCCGCCGCCAGCCCCAGCATTTT.

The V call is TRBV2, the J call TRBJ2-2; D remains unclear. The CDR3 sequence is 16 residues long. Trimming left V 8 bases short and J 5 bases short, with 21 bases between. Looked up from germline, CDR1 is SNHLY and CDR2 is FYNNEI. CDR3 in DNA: TGTGCCAGCCTCCCCTTTGGGCGCGAATTAACCGGGGAGCTGTTTTTT. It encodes CASLPFGRELTGELFF. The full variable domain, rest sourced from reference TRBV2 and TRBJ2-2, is EPEVTQTPSHQVTQMGQEVILRCVPISNHLYFYWYRQILGQKVEFLVSFYNNEISEKSEIFDDQFSVERPDGSNFTLKIRSTKLEDSAMYFCASLPFGRELTGELFFGEGSRLTVL.

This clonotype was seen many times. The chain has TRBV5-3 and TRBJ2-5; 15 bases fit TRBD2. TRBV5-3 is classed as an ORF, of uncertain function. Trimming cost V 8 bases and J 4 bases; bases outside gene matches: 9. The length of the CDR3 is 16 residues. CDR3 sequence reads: CASNPLGLAGGETQYF. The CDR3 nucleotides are TGTGCCAGTAACCCACTGGGACTAGCGGGAGGAGAGACCCAGTACTTC.

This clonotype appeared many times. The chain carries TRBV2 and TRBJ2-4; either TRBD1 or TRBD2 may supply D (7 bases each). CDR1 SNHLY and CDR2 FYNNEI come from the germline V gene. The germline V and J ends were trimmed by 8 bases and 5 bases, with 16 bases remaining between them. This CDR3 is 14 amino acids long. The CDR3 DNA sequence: TGTGCCAGCGGGAGGGGGACAGTCCAAAACATTCAGTACTTC. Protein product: CASGRGTVQNIQYF.

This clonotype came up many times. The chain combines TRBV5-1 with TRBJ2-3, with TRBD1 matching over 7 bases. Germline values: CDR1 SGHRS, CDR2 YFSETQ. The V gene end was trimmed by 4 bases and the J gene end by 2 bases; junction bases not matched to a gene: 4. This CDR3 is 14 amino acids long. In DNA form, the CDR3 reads TGCGCCAGCAGCCAACAGGGGTTCACAGATACGCAGTATTTT. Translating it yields CASSQQGFTDTQYF. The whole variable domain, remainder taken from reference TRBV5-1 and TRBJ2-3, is KAGVTQTPRYLIKTRGQQVTLSCSPISGHRSVSWYQQTPGQGLQFLFEYFSETQRNKGNFPGRFSGRQFSNSRSEMNVSTLELGDSALYLCASSQQGFTDTQYFGPGTRLTVL.

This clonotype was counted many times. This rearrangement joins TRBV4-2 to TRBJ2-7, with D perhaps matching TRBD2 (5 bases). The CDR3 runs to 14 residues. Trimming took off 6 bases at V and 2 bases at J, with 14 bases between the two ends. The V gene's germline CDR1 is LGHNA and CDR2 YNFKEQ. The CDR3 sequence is CASSPTLATYEQYF. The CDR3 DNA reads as TGTGCCAGCAGTCCAACCCTAGCAACCTACGAGCAGTACTTC.

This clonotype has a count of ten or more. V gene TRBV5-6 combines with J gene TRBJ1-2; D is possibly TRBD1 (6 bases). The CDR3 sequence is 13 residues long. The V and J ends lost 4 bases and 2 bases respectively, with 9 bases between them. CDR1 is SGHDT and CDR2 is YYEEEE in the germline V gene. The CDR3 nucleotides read TGTGCCAGCAGCGCCGGGACAAACTATGGCTACACCTTC. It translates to CASSAGTNYGYTF.

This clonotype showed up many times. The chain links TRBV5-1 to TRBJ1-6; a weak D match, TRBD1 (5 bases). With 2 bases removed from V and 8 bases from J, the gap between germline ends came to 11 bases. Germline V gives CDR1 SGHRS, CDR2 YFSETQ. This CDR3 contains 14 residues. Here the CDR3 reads CASSLRQGDSPLHF. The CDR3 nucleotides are TGCGCCAGCAGCTTACGGCAGGGCGATTCACCCCTCCACTTT. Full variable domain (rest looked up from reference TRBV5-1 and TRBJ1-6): KAGVTQTPRYLIKTRGQQVTLSCSPISGHRSVSWYQQTPGQGLQFLFEYFSETQRNKGNFPGRFSGRQFSNSRSEMNVSTLELGDSALYLCASSLRQGDSPLHFGNGTRLTVT.

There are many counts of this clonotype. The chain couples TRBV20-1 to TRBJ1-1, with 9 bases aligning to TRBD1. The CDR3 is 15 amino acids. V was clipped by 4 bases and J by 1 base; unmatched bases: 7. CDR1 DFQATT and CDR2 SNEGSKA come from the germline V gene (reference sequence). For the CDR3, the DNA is TGCAGTGCTAAACAGGGGGCGGCAAGGAACACTGAAGCTTTCTTT. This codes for CSAKQGAARNTEAFF.

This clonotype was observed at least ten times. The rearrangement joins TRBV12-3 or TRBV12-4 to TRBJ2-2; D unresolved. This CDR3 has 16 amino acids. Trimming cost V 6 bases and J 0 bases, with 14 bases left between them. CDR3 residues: CASRPRGSSNTGELFF. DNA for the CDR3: TGTGCCAGCAGGCCACGTGGAAGCTCGAACACCGGGGAGCTGTTTTTT.

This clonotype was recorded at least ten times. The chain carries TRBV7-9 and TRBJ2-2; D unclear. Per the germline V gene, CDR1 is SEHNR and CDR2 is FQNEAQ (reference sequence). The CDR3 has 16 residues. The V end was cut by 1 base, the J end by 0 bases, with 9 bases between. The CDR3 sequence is CASSLERPANTGELFF. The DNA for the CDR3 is TGTGCCAGCAGCTTAGAACGACCCGCGAACACCGGGGAGCTGTTTTTT.

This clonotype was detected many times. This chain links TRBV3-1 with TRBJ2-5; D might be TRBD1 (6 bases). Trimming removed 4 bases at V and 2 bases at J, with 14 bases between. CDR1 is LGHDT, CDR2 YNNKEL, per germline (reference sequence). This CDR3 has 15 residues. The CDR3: CASSLRGTRQETQYF. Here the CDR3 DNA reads TGTGCCAGCAGCCTAAGGGGGACAAGACAAGAGACCCAGTACTTC.